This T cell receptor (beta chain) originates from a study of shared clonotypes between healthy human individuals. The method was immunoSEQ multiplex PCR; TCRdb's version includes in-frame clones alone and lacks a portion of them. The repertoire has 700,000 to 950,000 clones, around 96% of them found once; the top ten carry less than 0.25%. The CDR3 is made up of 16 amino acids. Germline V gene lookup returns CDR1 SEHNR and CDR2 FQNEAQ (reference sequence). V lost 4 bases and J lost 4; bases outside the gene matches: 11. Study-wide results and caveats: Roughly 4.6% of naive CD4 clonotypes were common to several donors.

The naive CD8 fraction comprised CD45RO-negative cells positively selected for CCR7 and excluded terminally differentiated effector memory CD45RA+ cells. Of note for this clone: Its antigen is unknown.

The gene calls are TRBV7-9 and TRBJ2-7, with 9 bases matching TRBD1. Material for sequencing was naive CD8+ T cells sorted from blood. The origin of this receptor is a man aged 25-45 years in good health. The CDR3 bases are TGTGCCAGCAGCTCCACCGCCGGGACAGGGTTTTACGAGCAGTACTTC. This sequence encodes CASSSTAGTGFYEQYF.